These 22 T cell receptor beta chains originate from one sample sequenced in a study of T cell responses to AZD1222 COVID-19 vaccine. Produced via immunoSEQ multiplex PCR; TCRdb's table is partial and in-frame only. Seen here are 55,000 to 70,000 clones, 80% observed once, and the top ten hold over 10%. The sample consisted of peripheral blood, taken on day 0 of AZD1222 vaccination. The receptors were gathered from an adult in good health.

The rearrangement uses TRBV5-1 and TRBJ1-1; D gene unclear. Trimming stripped 0 bases from V and 4 bases from J, with 10 bases between. CDR3 size: 14 residues. The V gene's germline CDR1 is SGHRS and CDR2 YFSETQ. CDR3 loop: CASSLVSGGTEAFF. The DNA for the CDR3 is TGCGCCAGCAGCTTGGTATCGGGAGGCACTGAAGCTTTCTTT.

This clone was counted once. The chain employs TRBV5-4 and TRBJ2-7; D remains unclear. This CDR3 comprises 13 residues. V was cut by 1 base and J by 6 bases, with 11 bases left in between. Germline loops: CDR1 SGHNT, CDR2 YYREEE (reference sequence). CDR3 bases: TGTGCCAGCAGCTTGACTCCTTCGGGCGAGCAGTACTTC. It yields the protein CASSLTPSGEQYF.

The genes are TRBV7-2 and TRBJ2-2, with 7 bases matching TRBD2. J was trimmed by 4 bases and V by 5 bases; bases with no gene match: 10. The CDR3 totals 16 residues. Germline values: CDR1 SGHTA, CDR2 FQGNSA. CDR3 in amino acids: CASSTPPGLPTGELFF. CDR3 nucleotide sequence: TGTGCCAGCAGCACTCCCCCGGGACTACCCACCGGGGAGCTGTTTTTT.

The chain's CDR3 is CASSLGQGTQYF. CDR3 coding DNA: TGTGCCAGCAGTTTAGGCCAAGGCACGCAGTATTTT. This chain connects TRBV27 to TRBJ2-3; D ambiguous. The length of the CDR3 is 12 residues. Trimming shortened V by 2 bases and J by 9 bases, and 9 bases separated the two germline ends. CDR1 and CDR2 (germline): MNHEY, SMNVEV (reference sequence).

This clone is deemed medium-sized (0.01 to 0.1%). The chain has TRBV6-4 and TRBJ2-1, with 10 bases identical to TRBD1. CDR3 length: 15 amino acids. CDR1 is MRHNA and CDR2 is SNTAGT in the germline V gene. V was clipped by 4 bases and J by 0 bases; unmatched bases: 0. CDR3 protein: CASSGTGGSYNEQFF. CDR3 DNA: TGTGCCAGCAGTGGGACAGGGGGCTCCTACAATGAGCAGTTCTTC.

The chain carries TRBV5-5 and TRBJ2-7; D might be TRBD2 (5 bases). The CDR3 runs to 17 residues. Looked up from germline, CDR1 is SGHKS and CDR2 is YYEKEE (reference sequence). Trimming removed 2 bases from V and 5 bases from J, with 23 bases in between. The CDR3 DNA is TGTGCCAGCAGCTTTTCAGTCGACCCGTTCCCGAGGGACGAGCAGTACTTC. This sequence encodes CASSFSVDPFPRDEQYF.

The V gene is TRBV5-6, the J gene TRBJ2-2, with a tentative D call TRBD2 (5 bases). Germline-derived CDR1 and CDR2 are SGHDT and YYEEEE. The CDR3 has 15 amino acids. Trimming shortened V by 1 base and J by 2 bases, and 9 bases separated the two germline ends. This CDR3 is CASSLSRTNTGELFF. CDR3 sequence (DNA): TGTGCCAGCAGCTTGTCGAGGACTAACACCGGGGAGCTGTTTTTT.

This clone was seen once. CDR3 bases: TGTGCCAGTACGGACAGGCGGAACAATGAGCAGTTCTTC. Translation: CASTDRRNNEQFF. The chain joins TRBV19 to TRBJ2-1; 7 bases fit TRBD1. Germline V CDR1 and CDR2: LNHDA, SQIVND (reference sequence). Trimming removed 7 bases from V and 5 bases from J; junction bases left unmatched: 5. There are 13 residues in the CDR3.

This clone was observed a few times. The chain has TRBV18 and TRBJ1-2; 7 nucleotides line up with TRBD1. Per germline, CDR1 KGHSH and CDR2 LQKENI. CDR3 length: 15 amino acids. V lost 2 bases, J lost 4 bases, and 7 bases stayed unmatched. The chain's CDR3 is CASSPVTGEGYGYTF. CDR3 coding DNA: TGTGCCAGCTCACCAGTTACAGGGGAAGGCTATGGCTACACCTTC.

The chain combines TRBV19 with TRBJ2-1; D may be TRBD1 (5 bases). This CDR3 contains 14 residues. V lost 3 bases and J lost 6, with 12 bases in between. Germline CDR1 is LNHDA and CDR2 is SQIVND (reference sequence). The CDR3 region is CASSMSTGPNEQFF. The CDR3 nucleotides are TGTGCCAGTAGTATGTCAACAGGACCCAATGAGCAGTTCTTC.

This chain joins TRBV7-6 and TRBJ1-1, with unresolved D. Germline loops: CDR1 SGHVS, CDR2 FNYEAQ. The CDR3 consists of 17 residues. V lost 0 bases and J 0 bases, leaving 14 bases between the germline ends. CDR3 bases: TGTGCCAGCAGCTTAGCGGTTGGTGGACTCATGAACACTGAAGCTTTCTTT. Its protein is CASSLAVGGLMNTEAFF.

The chain combines TRBV14 with TRBJ1-1, with no clear D. CDR1 and CDR2 (germline): SGHDN, FVKESK. The CDR3 length is 14 residues. The ends were cut back, 0 bases at V and 6 bases at J, with 11 bases in the middle. The chain's CDR3 is CASSQDRGSAEAFF. The CDR3 DNA is TGTGCCAGCAGCCAAGACCGAGGGTCGGCTGAAGCTTTCTTT. Using reference TRBV14 and TRBJ1-1 for the parts outside the CDR3, the full variable domain is EAGVTQFPSHSVIEKGQTVTLRCDPISGHDNLYWYRRVMGKEIKFLLHFVKESKQDESGMPNNRFLAERTGGTYSTLKVQPAELEDSGVYFCASSQDRGSAEAFFGQGTRLTVV.

This sequence joins TRBV10-3 and TRBJ1-2; a possible D gene is TRBD1 (5 bases). Deletions cut 7 bases from V and 7 bases from J, with 16 bases between. The CDR3 has 13 residues. Germline V gene sequence: CDR1 ENHRY, CDR2 SYGVKD. In DNA form, the CDR3 reads TGTGCCATCACCGATACGCAGGGTCTTGGCTACACCTTC. It specifies CAITDTQGLGYTF.

In DNA, the CDR3 is TGCGCCAGCAGTCTAGAACGCGGGCGGACCACCCACTCCTACGAGCAGTACTTC. Protein: CASSLERGRTTHSYEQYF. V usage is TRBV23-1 and J usage is TRBJ2-7; perhaps TRBD2 as D (5 bases). TRBV23-1 counts as an open reading frame of uncertain function. This CDR3 spans 18 amino acids. Trimming took 4 bases from V and 0 from J, leaving 22 bases between them.

The chain uses TRBV19 and TRBJ1-1, with D possibly being TRBD1 (6 bases). V was shortened by 4 bases and J by 7 bases, with 31 bases between the two germline ends. CDR1 and CDR2 from the germline V gene are LNHDA and SQIVND (reference sequence). The CDR3 sequence is 19 residues long. CDR3 protein: CASSTKTGLGSNVIGEAFF. DNA of the CDR3: TGTGCCAGTAGTACCAAAACAGGGCTAGGCTCGAATGTTATTGGTGAAGCTTTCTTT.

This chain uses TRBV5-8 with TRBJ1-1; D ambiguous. The CDR3 loop spans 19 amino acids. From germline, CDR1 is SGHTS and CDR2 YDEGEE. Trimming took off 6 bases at V and 0 bases at J, with 27 bases between the two ends. CDR3 nucleotides: TGTGCCAGCATCCGAAGGAATGGTTACAATCGTTGGGTGAACACTGAAGCTTTCTTT. Translation: CASIRRNGYNRWVNTEAFF.

This clone was counted between two and nine times. The gene calls are TRBV5-5 and TRBJ1-1; unclear D gene. The CDR3 consists of 13 residues. Per germline, CDR1 SGHKS and CDR2 YYEKEE (reference sequence). Trimming shortened V by 5 bases and J by 4 bases, and 12 bases separated the two germline ends. The CDR3 DNA reads TGTGCCAGCAGACTGGGGATAGCCACTGAAGCTTTCTTT. The encoded protein is CASRLGIATEAFF.

The V and J genes are TRBV7-9 and TRBJ2-3; D not certain. Trimming removed 2 bases at V and 12 bases at J, with 21 bases between. CDR1 is SEHNR, CDR2 FQNEAQ, per germline (reference sequence). CDR3 length: 15 residues. In DNA, the CDR3 is TGTGCCAGCAGCTTATCCCCCCCGTCGGTGCTAAGCCAGTATTTT. The encoded protein is CASSLSPPSVLSQYF.

In this sample, this clone turned up once. J is TRBJ1-2 and V is TRBV7-9, with TRBD1 as a possible D gene (6 bases). The CDR3 runs 10 residues. The V gene lost 6 bases and the J gene lost 14 bases, with 13 bases spanning the gap. Germline CDR1 reads SEHNR; CDR2 reads FQNEAQ (reference sequence). CDR3 in amino acids: CASSTGSFTF. The CDR3 region has the DNA TGTGCCAGCAGTACAGGGTCTTTTACCTTC.

The chain uses TRBV19 and TRBJ1-2; a possible D gene is TRBD1 (6 bases). Trimming shortened V by 9 bases and J by 5 bases, and 10 bases separated the two germline ends. The germline gives CDR1 LNHDA, CDR2 SQIVND (reference sequence). This CDR3 region has 11 residues. The CDR3 DNA follows: TGTGCCAGCAGCGGACAGTATGGCTACACCTTC. Its protein is CASSGQYGYTF.

The chain has TRBV5-5 and TRBJ2-1; D remains unclear. Trimming cost V 3 bases and J 9 bases, with 16 bases left between them. In germline, CDR1 is SGHKS, CDR2 YYEKEE (reference sequence). The length of the CDR3 is 14 residues. The CDR3 DNA reads as TGTGCCAGCAGCTCACAGACCCCAGGCGGTGAGCAGTTCTTC. It translates to CASSSQTPGGEQFF.

The V and J genes are TRBV21-1 and TRBJ1-4. TRBV21-1 is a recognized pseudogene. This CDR3 has 17 amino acids. CDR3 protein: CASSKGGRRAENEKLFF. In nucleotides, the CDR3 is TGTGCCAGCAGCAAAGGGGGTCGACGAGCGGAAAATGAAAAACTGTTTTTT.